What follows is one T cell receptor beta chain and its context. Its antigen is unidentified. These data are taken from a study of OX40 agonist ivuxolimab in advanced cancers. Study details: With ivuxolimab, an agonistic anti-OX40 (CD134) antibody, patients were treated. Cancers in dose escalation were hepatocellular, melanoma, renal cell and head and neck. The study's findings and limits: There were, on average, more expanded clones in CD8+ T cells than in CD4+.

This table comes from immunoSEQ multiplex PCR, and its TCRdb copy is limited to in-frame clones, with some not included. The sample yields 92,000 or so clones, more than 80% seen once. The CDR3 loop spans 15 amino acids. Germline lookup yields CDR1 SGHRS and CDR2 YFSETQ. Between the trimmed V and J ends, which lost 0 bases and 4 bases, there was a span of 12 bases. Patients were excluded for autoimmune disease history or systemic immunosuppression. The chain uses TRBV5-1 and TRBJ2-3; D is unclear. The material was CD4+ or CD8+ T cells sorted from blood, obtained in a trial of the OX40 agonist ivuxolimab. The TCR originated in an adult with an advanced solid tumor such as melanoma, head and neck, liver or kidney cancer. This CDR3 is CASSLEGGIPDTQYF. Written as DNA, the CDR3 is TGCGCCAGCAGCTTGGAGGGTGGGATCCCAGATACGCAGTATTTT.